Listed here are 8 T cell receptor beta chains from one sample, sequenced in a study of STAT5B mutations in CD4+ large granular lymphocyte leukemia. The protocol was immunoSEQ multiplex PCR, while the TCRdb copy is restricted to in-frame clones and leaves out a portion. The sample has 25,000 to 30,000 clones, 78% seen once; the top ten hold around 0.98%. Sequenced material: CD4+ T cells from blood buffy coats. The receptor set was obtained from a human donor in good health.

The chain is built from TRBV5-1 and TRBJ2-3; TRBD2 might be the D (6 bases). Looked up from germline, CDR1 is SGHRS and CDR2 is YFSETQ. Trimming cost V 5 bases and J 2 bases, with 18 bases left between them. The CDR3 contains 16 residues. The CDR3: CASRYQAGALTDTQYF. Here the CDR3 DNA reads TGCGCCAGCAGATACCAAGCGGGCGCACTCACAGATACGCAGTATTTT.

This clone was seen more than once but under ten times. This sequence joins TRBV30 and TRBJ1-3; D ambiguous. The V end lost 2 bases, the J end lost 0 bases, and 8 bases lay between the germline ends. The CDR3 contains 14 residues. CDR1 GTSNPN and CDR2 SVGIG come from the germline V gene (reference sequence). CDR3 DNA: TGTGCCTGGAGTCCGTTTACCTCTGGAAACACCATATATTTT. Translated, it gives CAWSPFTSGNTIYF.

The chain carries TRBV9 and TRBJ2-2, with unresolved D. CDR3 length: 15 amino acids. V lost 0 bases, J lost 5 bases, and 11 bases lay in between. The germline gives CDR1 SGDLS, CDR2 YYNGEE. The CDR3 region is CASSVEPFRTGELFF. The CDR3, as DNA: TGTGCCAGCAGCGTAGAGCCATTCAGGACCGGGGAGCTGTTTTTT.

The V call is TRBV11-2, the J call TRBJ2-7, with D unclear. Germline V gene sequence: CDR1 SGHAT, CDR2 FQNNGV. Trimming took 5 bases from V and 4 from J, leaving 12 bases between them. The CDR3 loop spans 13 amino acids. CDR3 in DNA: TGTGCCAGCAGCATAGGGCAGACTTACGAGCAGTACGTC. This gives the protein CASSIGQTYEQYV.

The V call is TRBV6-1, the J call TRBJ2-3; D gene ambiguous. Germline-derived CDR1 and CDR2 are MNHNS and SASEGT. The length of the CDR3 is 15 residues. V lost 3 bases and J lost 1, with 11 bases in between. The CDR3 nucleotides read TGTGCCAGCAGTGATCTTAAGAGCGGCACAGATACGCAGTATTTT. Amino acid sequence: CASSDLKSGTDTQYF.

This CDR3 reads CASSLDSDTQYF. DNA of the CDR3: TGTGCCAGCAGCTTGGACTCCGATACGCAGTATTTT. This sequence joins TRBV5-5 and TRBJ2-3; D gene unclear. The CDR3 runs to 12 residues. Trimming stripped 0 bases from V and 6 bases from J, with 5 bases between. Germline values: CDR1 SGHKS, CDR2 YYEKEE (reference sequence).

The rearrangement joins TRBV28 to TRBJ2-3, with D possibly TRBD1 on 5 matching bases. There are 19 residues in the CDR3. V lost 2 bases and J 1 base, leaving 22 bases between the germline ends. The germline CDR1 and CDR2 sequences are MDHEN and SYDVKM. The CDR3 spells CASSLKSLARVTGTDTQYF. CDR3 DNA: TGTGCCAGCAGTTTAAAATCGTTGGCCAGGGTAACAGGCACAGATACGCAGTATTTT.

The chain combines TRBV28 with TRBJ2-2; 7 bases are shared with TRBD1. With 10 bases clipped from V and 3 bases from J, the junction kept 5 bases outside the gene matches. This CDR3 comprises 13 residues. Germline assignment: CDR1 MDHEN and CDR2 SYDVKM. CDR3 nucleotide sequence: TGTGCCACCGACAGGGTGGACACCGGGGAGCTGTTTTTT. Translated: CATDRVDTGELFF.